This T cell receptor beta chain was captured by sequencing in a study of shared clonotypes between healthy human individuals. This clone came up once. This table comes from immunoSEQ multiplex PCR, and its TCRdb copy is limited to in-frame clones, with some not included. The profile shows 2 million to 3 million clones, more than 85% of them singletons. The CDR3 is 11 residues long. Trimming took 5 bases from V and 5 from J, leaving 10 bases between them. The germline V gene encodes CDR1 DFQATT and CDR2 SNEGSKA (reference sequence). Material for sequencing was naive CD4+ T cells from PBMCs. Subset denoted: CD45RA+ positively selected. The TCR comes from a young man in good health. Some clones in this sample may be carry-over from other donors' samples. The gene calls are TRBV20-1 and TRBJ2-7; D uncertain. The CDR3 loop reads CSAPDQNEQYF. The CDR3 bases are TGCAGTGCTCCCGACCAAAACGAGCAGTACTTC.